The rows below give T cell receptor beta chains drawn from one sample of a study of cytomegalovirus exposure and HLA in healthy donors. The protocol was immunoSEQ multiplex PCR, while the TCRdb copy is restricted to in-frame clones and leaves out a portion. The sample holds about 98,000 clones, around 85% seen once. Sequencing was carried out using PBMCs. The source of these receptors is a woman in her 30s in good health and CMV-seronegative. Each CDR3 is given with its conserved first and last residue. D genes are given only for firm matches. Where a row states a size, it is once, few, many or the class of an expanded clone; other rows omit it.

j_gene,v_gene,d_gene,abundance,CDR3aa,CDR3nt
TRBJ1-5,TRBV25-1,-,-,CASSTQVSNQPQHF,TGTGCCAGCAGTACCCAGGTTAGCAATCAGCCCCAGCATTTT
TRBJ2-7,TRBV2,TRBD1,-,CASKEDRGRPGVNEQYF,TGTGCCAGCAAGGAGGACAGGGGACGACCTGGGGTCAACGAGCAGTACTTC
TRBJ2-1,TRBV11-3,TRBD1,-,CASSQRQGNEQFF,TGTGCCAGCAGCCAAAGACAGGGTAATGAGCAGTTCTTC
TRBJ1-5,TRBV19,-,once,CASSMEQVGNQPQHF,TGTGCCAGTAGTATGGAACAGGTGGGCAATCAGCCCCAGCATTTT
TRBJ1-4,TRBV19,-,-,CASSIGGTTGEKLFF,TGTGCCAGTAGTATAGGGGGGACTACTGGAGAAAAACTGTTTTTT
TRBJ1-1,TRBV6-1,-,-,CASSRGASFF,TGTGCCAGCAGTCGTGGGGCGTCTTTCTTT
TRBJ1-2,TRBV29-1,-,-,CSAPSRDYGYTF,TGCAGCGCCCCGAGCAGGGACTATGGCTACACCTTC
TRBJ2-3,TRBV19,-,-,CASRRGSGTDTQYF,TGTGCCAGTAGGCGAGGTAGCGGCACAGATACGCAGTATTTT
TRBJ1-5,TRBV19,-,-,CASRHRGNQPQHF,TGTGCCAGCAGACACAGGGGCAATCAGCCCCAGCATTTT
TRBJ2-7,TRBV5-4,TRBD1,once,CASSQDRGLNEQYF,TGTGCCAGCAGCCAGGACAGGGGGTTGAACGAGCAGTACTTC
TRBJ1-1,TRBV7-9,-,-,CASSLRGMNTEAFF,TGTGCCAGCAGCTTAAGGGGGATGAACACTGAAGCTTTCTTT
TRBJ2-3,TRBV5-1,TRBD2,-,CASSGGTSGSIGDTQYF,TGCGCCAGCAGCGGAGGGACTAGCGGGAGTATTGGAGATACGCAGTATTTT
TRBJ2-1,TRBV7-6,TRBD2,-,CASSLGRLAGGSYNEQFF,TGTGCCAGCAGCTTAGGGCGACTAGCGGGGGGCTCCTACAATGAGCAGTTCTTC
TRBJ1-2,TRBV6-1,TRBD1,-,CASSDPSPGQGISNYGYTF,TGTGCCAGCAGTGATCCCTCCCCAGGACAGGGTATTTCTAACTATGGCTACACCTTC
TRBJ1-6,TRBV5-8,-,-,CASSFSLRQVPPLHF,TGTGCCAGCAGCTTCTCACTCCGTCAGGTTCCACCCCTCCACTTT
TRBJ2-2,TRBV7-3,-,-,CASQRGGNANTGELFF,TGTGCCAGCCAGAGAGGGGGAAACGCGAACACCGGGGAGCTGTTTTTT
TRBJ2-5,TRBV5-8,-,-,CASSSGLVQETQYF,TGTGCCAGCAGCTCGGGACTGGTCCAAGAGACCCAGTACTTC
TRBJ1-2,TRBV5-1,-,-,CASSLGQSNYGYTF,TGCGCCAGCAGCTTGGGGCAGTCTAACTATGGCTACACCTTC
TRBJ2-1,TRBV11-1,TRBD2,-,CASSLGLAGGEQFF,TGTGCCAGCAGCTTAGGTCTCGCGGGGGGTGAGCAGTTCTTC
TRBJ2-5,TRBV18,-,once,CASSPRDEETQYF,TGTGCCAGCTCACCCCGGGATGAAGAGACCCAGTACTTC
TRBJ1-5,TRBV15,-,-,CATSRGGGVEQPQHF,TGTGCCACCAGCAGAGGAGGAGGGGTAGAGCAGCCCCAGCATTTT
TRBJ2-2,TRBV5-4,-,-,CASSLVGRGAGELFF,TGTGCCAGCAGCTTGGTCGGCAGAGGTGCCGGGGAGCTGTTTTTT
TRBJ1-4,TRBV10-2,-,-,CASSGPDTENEKLFF,TGCGCCAGCAGTGGCCCGGACACGGAGAATGAAAAACTGTTTTTT
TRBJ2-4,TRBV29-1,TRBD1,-,CSVEEWDREVNIQYF,TGCAGCGTTGAAGAGTGGGACAGGGAGGTTAACATTCAGTACTTC
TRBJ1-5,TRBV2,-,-,CASSSTLGHQPQHF,TGTGCCAGCAGTTCCACGCTCGGTCATCAGCCCCAGCATTTT
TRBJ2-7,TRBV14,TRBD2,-,CASSQLPGLAGVGEQYF,TGTGCCAGCAGCCAACTTCCGGGACTAGCGGGAGTGGGCGAGCAGTACTTC
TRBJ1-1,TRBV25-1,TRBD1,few,CASSDWTGDTEAFF,TGTGCCAGCAGTGATTGGACAGGGGACACTGAAGCTTTCTTT
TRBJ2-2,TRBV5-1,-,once,CASSFTAEGPGWFF,TGCGCCAGCAGCTTCACTGCGGAAGGGCCGGGGTGGTTTTTT
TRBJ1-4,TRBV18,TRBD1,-,CASSRGQDEKLFF,TGTGCCAGCTCACGGGGACAGGACGAAAAACTGTTTTTT
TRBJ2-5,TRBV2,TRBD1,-,CASRRDRGPGTQYF,TGTGCCAGCAGACGGGACAGGGGTCCAGGGACCCAGTACTTC
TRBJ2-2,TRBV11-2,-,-,CASSLVRLAGTGELFF,TGTGCCAGCAGCTTAGTACGGCTAGCAGGAACCGGGGAGCTGTTTTTT
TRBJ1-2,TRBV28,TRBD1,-,CASSFVVAGTAKPGDYGYTF,TGTGCCAGCAGTTTCGTGGTTGCCGGGACAGCGAAACCCGGGGACTATGGCTACACCTTC
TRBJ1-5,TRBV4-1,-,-,CASSLGDRGNQPQHF,TGCGCCAGCAGCCTAGGTGACAGAGGCAATCAGCCCCAGCATTTT
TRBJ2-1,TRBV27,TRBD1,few,CASSIGTGDYNEQFF,TGTGCCAGCAGTATCGGGACAGGGGACTACAATGAGCAGTTCTTC
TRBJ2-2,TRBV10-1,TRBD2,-,CASSEATSGTGELFF,TGCGCCAGCAGTGAGGCGACTAGCGGCACCGGGGAGCTGTTTTTT
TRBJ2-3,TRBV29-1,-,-,CSVGLLPQYF,TGCAGCGTCGGTCTCCTGCCGCAGTATTTT
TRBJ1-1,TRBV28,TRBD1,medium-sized,CASSFWTGGPEAFF,TGTGCCAGCAGTTTCTGGACAGGGGGCCCTGAAGCTTTCTTT
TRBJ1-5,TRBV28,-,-,CASTFGQGRPNQPQHF,TGTGCCAGCACCTTCGGCCAGGGGCGCCCCAATCAGCCCCAGCATTTT
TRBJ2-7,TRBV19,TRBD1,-,CASVDRVSGEQYF,TGTGCCAGTGTCGACAGGGTTTCGGGCGAGCAGTACTTC
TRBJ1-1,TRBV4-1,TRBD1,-,CASSLRGLNTEAFF,TGCGCCAGCAGCCTCAGGGGGTTGAACACTGAAGCTTTCTTT
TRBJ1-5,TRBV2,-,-,CASGGWEPGEPQHF,TGTGCCAGCGGGGGATGGGAGCCGGGAGAGCCCCAGCATTTT
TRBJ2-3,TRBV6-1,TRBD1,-,CASSPIGQVGDTQYF,TGTGCCAGCAGTCCTATAGGACAGGTCGGAGATACGCAGTATTTT
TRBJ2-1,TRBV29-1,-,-,CSVEDDRSNEQFF,TGCAGCGTTGAAGATGACCGGAGTAATGAGCAGTTCTTC
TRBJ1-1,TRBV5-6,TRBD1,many,CASSRQGRDTEAFF,TGTGCCAGCAGCCGACAGGGACGGGATACTGAAGCTTTCTTT
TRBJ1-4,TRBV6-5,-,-,CASSPGATNEKLFF,TGTGCCAGCAGCCCAGGGGCAACTAATGAAAAACTGTTTTTT
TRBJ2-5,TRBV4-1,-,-,CASSQERGETQYF,TGCGCCAGCAGCCAAGAACGCGGAGAGACCCAGTACTTC
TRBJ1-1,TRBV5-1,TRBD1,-,CASSLAWTGIDTEAFF,TGCGCCAGCAGCTTGGCCTGGACAGGGATAGACACTGAAGCTTTCTTT
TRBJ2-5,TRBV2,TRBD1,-,CASKDRGETQYF,TGTGCCAGCAAGGACAGGGGCGAGACCCAGTACTTC
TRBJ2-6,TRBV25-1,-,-,CASSDRRGSGANVLTF,TGTGCCAGCAGTGATCGGCGGGGCTCTGGGGCCAACGTCCTGACTTTC
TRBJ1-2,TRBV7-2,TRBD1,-,CASRRAAGGAYSYTF,TGTGCCAGCAGACGCGCCGCAGGGGGCGCTTATTCCTACACCTTC
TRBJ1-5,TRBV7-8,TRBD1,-,CASSPSQGVSNQPQHF,TGTGCCAGCAGCCCCAGCCAGGGGGTTAGCAATCAGCCCCAGCATTTT
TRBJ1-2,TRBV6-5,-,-,CASSYWRNPDYGYTF,TGTGCCAGCAGTTACTGGCGGAACCCAGACTATGGCTACACCTTC
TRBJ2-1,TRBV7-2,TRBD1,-,CASSFPLKGATSSYNEQFF,TGTGCCAGCAGCTTCCCGTTGAAGGGGGCTACTAGCTCCTACAATGAGCAGTTCTTC
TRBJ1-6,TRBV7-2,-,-,CASSLVEGSGSPLHF,TGTGCCAGCAGCTTAGTCGAGGGATCAGGTTCACCCCTCCACTTT